The clone carrying this T cell receptor beta chain occurred a few times. The antigen remains unidentified. Through a sample-barcoded 5' primer and a J-beta primer mix, a second PCR was run for 7 to 11 cycles. Each TCR beta cDNA got a 12-nucleotide random molecular identifier. TCRdb analysed the 5' RACE reads with MiXCR anew, one entry per CDR3 protein. The sample includes some 880,000 distinct CDR3 sequences, about 37% of them seen just once. This sample stems from a study of blood T cells in healthy people across ages. Study conclusions and caveats: Older age went with lower TCR beta diversity per million T cells, in a roughly linear way.

This CDR3 region has 12 residues. Germline assignment: CDR1 SNHLY and CDR2 FYNNEI. The sample comprised blood. V and J are TRBV2 and TRBJ1-6, with D unclear. The TCR originated in a man younger than 35 in good health. The chain's CDR3 is CARRAGDSPLHF. CDR3 DNA: TGTGCTAGACGGGCGGGAGATTCACCCCTCCACTTT.